Included here is one T cell receptor beta chain sequence, with context. What it binds is unknown. Germline assignment: CDR1 SGHTA and CDR2 FQGNSA. This CDR3 is 15 amino acids long. Trimming removed 5 bases from V and 1 base from J, with 12 bases in between. The data originate from a study of cytotoxic CD8 clonotypes in ibrutinib-treated CLL. Measured with immunoSEQ multiplex PCR; TCRdb has only the in-frame clones, and not every one. The profile shows 57,000 or so clones, roughly 58% of them singletons. Whole-study results and caveats: Baseline clonality, higher than in age-matched healthy donors, tracked circulating CD8+ T-cell counts. With treatment, public clonotypes, which were uncommon, either contracted or remained stable.

The TCR sequence derives from a human donor with chronic lymphocytic leukemia. The sequencing here drew on PBMCs, taken at disease progression, from a patient treated with ibrutinib. The chain carries TRBV7-2 and TRBJ1-3; tentative D call: TRBD1 (5 bases). For the CDR3, the DNA is TGTGCCAGCAGCCAAGGTGGGGGATCTGGAAACACCATATATTTT. Its translation is CASSQGGGSGNTIYF.